The present entry profiles one TCR beta chain with its context. This specimen comes from a study of T cell changes during pregnancy in multiple sclerosis. The assay was immunoSEQ multiplex PCR, and TCRdb's table has in-frame clones only and misses some. The data contain around 88,000 clones, 85% to 95% of them singletons. CDR1 is SGHVS, CDR2 FQNEAQ, per germline. The CDR3 runs to 15 residues. The ends lost 4 bases at V and 0 bases at J; junction bases unmatched: 6. The chain couples TRBV7-8 to TRBJ2-7; 7 positions agree with TRBD2. The specimen comprised peripheral blood, sampled in the first trimester of pregnancy. This sequence originates from a female donor with multiple sclerosis, enrolled in a pregnancy study. The CDR3 protein is CASSSLAVSSYEQYF. In nucleotides, the CDR3 is TGTGCCAGCAGCTCGCTAGCGGTTAGCTCCTACGAGCAGTACTTC.